This TCR beta chain was captured by sequencing in a study of blood T cell repertoires in COVID-19. Study summary: The United States, Italy and Spain provided the acute and convalescent COVID-19 samples. Sources were T cells, B-cell-depleted T cells, or PBMCs; the material itself was cDNA or gDNA.

Per the authors' pipeline: Amplified reference gene primers provided the basis for estimating nucleated cell counts. Data came from immunoSEQ multiplex PCR; TCRdb stores just in-frame clones and leaves some out. V, J and clone size derive from that table, while D and trimming were established from the DNA sequence. The sample shows 100,000 to 150,000 clones, 70% to 90% of them seen only once. CDR1 KGHSH and CDR2 LQKENI come from the germline V gene. V was clipped by 3 bases and J by 2 bases; unmatched bases: 5. The CDR3 loop spans 15 amino acids. The sequencing sample was made of peripheral blood. This TCR was sampled from a man over 45 with acute or convalescent COVID-19. The gene calls are TRBV18 and TRBJ1-1, with 8 bases fitting TRBD1. CDR3 in amino acids: CASSPTGQGNTEAFF. The CDR3, as DNA: TGTGCCAGCTCACCGACCGGACAGGGAAACACTGAAGCTTTCTTT.